This record concerns one T cell receptor (beta chain) sequence. Its antigen is unknown. The data originate from a study of T cell responses to AZD1222 COVID-19 vaccine. Study observations and caveats: Recipients of two AZD1222 doses showed rising Spike-specific TCR breadth and depth. It should be noted that donors were predominantly white British and more often female, and clonal diversity was possibly underestimated.

Measured with immunoSEQ multiplex PCR; TCRdb has only the in-frame clones, and not every one. Seen here are 150,000 or so clones, around 89% observed once, and the top ten hold about 4.3%. Looked up from germline, CDR1 is GTSNPN and CDR2 is SVGIG (reference sequence). Trimming removed 5 bases at V and 5 bases at J, with 12 bases between. This CDR3 contains 12 residues. This receptor was taken from an adult who received the MenACWY meningococcal vaccine as a control. Sequencing was performed on peripheral blood, taken 28 days after the second dose of the MenACWY control vaccine. V usage is TRBV30 and J usage is TRBJ1-1; D gene uncertain. The CDR3 protein is CAWGGPATEAFF. CDR3 sequence (DNA): TGTGCCTGGGGAGGACCCGCGACTGAAGCTTTCTTT.